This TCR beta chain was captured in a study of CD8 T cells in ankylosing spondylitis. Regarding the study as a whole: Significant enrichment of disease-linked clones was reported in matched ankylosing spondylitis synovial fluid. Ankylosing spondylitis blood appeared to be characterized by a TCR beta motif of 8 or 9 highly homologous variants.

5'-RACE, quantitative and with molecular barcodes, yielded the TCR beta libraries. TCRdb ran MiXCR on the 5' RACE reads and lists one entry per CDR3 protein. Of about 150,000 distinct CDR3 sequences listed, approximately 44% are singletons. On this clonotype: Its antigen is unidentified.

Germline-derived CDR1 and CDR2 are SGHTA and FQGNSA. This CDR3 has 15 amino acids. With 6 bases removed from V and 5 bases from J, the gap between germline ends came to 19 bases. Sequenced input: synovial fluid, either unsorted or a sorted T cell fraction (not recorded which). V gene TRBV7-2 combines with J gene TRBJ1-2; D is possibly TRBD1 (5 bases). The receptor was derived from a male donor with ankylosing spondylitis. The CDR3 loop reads CASSRGVDPPYGYTF. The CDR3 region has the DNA TGTGCCAGCAGTCGAGGGGTAGACCCCCCTTATGGCTACACCTTC.